These 18 T cell receptor beta chains were all obtained from the same sample, sequenced in a study of T cells in Graves' hyperthyroidism and ophthalmopathy. There were TCR beta CDR3 regions amplified from RNA transcripts. TCR CDR3 underwent first-round RT-PCR with the HTBI primer set. Each CDR3 protein is one row after TCRdb ran MiXCR on the multiplex PCR reads. The sample has fewer than 400,000 distinct CDR3 sequences, about 14% seen once. What was sequenced was blood. These receptors came from a man aged 45-65 years with Graves' ophthalmopathy.

This clonotype was picked up many times. The rearrangement joins TRBV6-1 to TRBJ1-1; 7 nucleotides align to TRBD1. The CDR3 has 16 residues. Germline V CDR1 and CDR2: MNHNS, SASEGT. The ends lost 2 bases at V and 0 bases at J; junction bases unmatched: 6. The CDR3 here is CASSERRDSLNTEAFF. In DNA, the CDR3 is TGTGCCAGCAGTGAACGACGGGACAGTTTGAACACTGAAGCTTTCTTT.

This clonotype appeared many times. The chain couples TRBV3-1 to TRBJ2-7; 9 bases line up with TRBD1. Germline lookup yields CDR1 LGHDT and CDR2 YNNKEL (reference sequence). Losses at the gene ends were 4 bases for V and 7 bases for J; bases not matched to a gene: 11. The CDR3 is 15 amino acids. CDR3 nucleotides: TGTGCCAGCAGCCGGTCGGGACAGGGTCTGGAGGAGCAGTACTTC. Its protein product is CASSRSGQGLEEQYF.

J is TRBJ2-5 and V is TRBV19; weak D call: TRBD1 (6 bases). This CDR3 region has 14 residues. Germline CDR1 is LNHDA and CDR2 is SQIVND (reference sequence). V shed 3 bases and J shed 3 bases, with 11 bases lying between them. CDR3 residues: CASSIARGKETQYF. In DNA, the CDR3 is TGTGCCAGTAGTATTGCCAGGGGAAAAGAGACCCAGTACTTC.

This clonotype came up many times. The chain combines TRBV20-1 with TRBJ2-5, with 8 positions matching TRBD1. Trimming at V came to 3 bases and at J to 12 bases, leaving 15 bases not matched to a gene. Per the germline V gene, CDR1 is DFQATT and CDR2 is SNEGSKA (reference sequence). This CDR3 has 14 residues. CDR3: CSARYTGGTKAEYF. In DNA form, the CDR3 reads TGCAGTGCTAGGTACACAGGGGGGACAAAAGCAGAGTACTTC.

In the case of this clonotype: A much bigger clone sits one base away, suggesting this may be a read error. The J gene is TRBJ1-3, the V gene TRBV2; D is unclear. CDR3 length: 14 residues. Germline lookup yields CDR1 SNHLY and CDR2 FYNNEI. The CDR3 nucleotides read TGTGCCAGCGGTGAAGGAAATCCTGGAAACACCATATATTTT. Amino acids: CASGEGNPGNTIYF.

Comment on this clonotype: A read error may explain this, as a much larger clone is one base away. This is likely a read error, given that the CDR3 carries no conserved phenylalanine or tryptophan at its end. CDR3 in amino acids: CSVRQAAGELFS. CDR3 coding DNA: TGCAGCGTCCGACAGGCGGCCGGGGAGCTGTTTTCT. This chain connects TRBV29-1 to TRBJ2-2, with a weak D call TRBD1 (6 bases). Germline V gene data show CDR1 as SQVTM and CDR2 as ANQGSEA. This CDR3 contains 12 residues. Trimming removed 6 bases at V and 6 bases at J, with 11 bases between.

Ten or more counts support this clonotype. The chain links TRBV20-1 to TRBJ2-7, with 10 bases aligning to TRBD2. The CDR3 contains 15 residues. The ends lost 0 bases at V and 5 bases at J; junction bases unmatched: 7. The germline gives CDR1 DFQATT, CDR2 SNEGSKA (reference sequence). The DNA for the CDR3 is TGCAGTGCTAGAGACCCGGGACTAGCGACACACGAGCAGTACTTC. Residues: CSARDPGLATHEQYF.

This clonotype was detected many times. The rearrangement links TRBV30 to TRBJ1-5; no clear D gene. The CDR3 covers 15 residues. V was cut by 0 bases and J by 0 bases, with 9 bases left in between. CDR1 is GTSNPN and CDR2 is SVGIG in the germline V gene (reference sequence). CDR3 nucleotide sequence: TGTGCCTGGAGTGTTGGAGGGAATAGCAATCAGCCCCAGCATTTT. Protein: CAWSVGGNSNQPQHF.

This clonotype was observed many times. The CDR3 nucleotides read TGTGCCAGCAGGAAGGGAGGGGGTTTGGGAGAGCAGTACTTC. It specifies CASRKGGGLGEQYF. The V gene is TRBV6-1, the J gene TRBJ2-7; D is perhaps TRBD2 (7 bases). Trimming shortened V by 6 bases and J by 7 bases, and 19 bases separated the two germline ends. Germline-derived CDR1 and CDR2 are MNHNS and SASEGT. The CDR3 contains 14 residues.

This clonotype was observed at least ten times. V usage is TRBV2 and J usage is TRBJ1-1, with D uncertain. CDR1 SNHLY and CDR2 FYNNEI come from the germline V gene. This CDR3 has 11 amino acids. The V end was cut by 1 base, the J end by 7 bases, with 4 bases between. CDR3 DNA sequence: TGTGCCAGCAGTGAAGATCATGAAGCTTTCTTT. It encodes CASSEDHEAFF.

This clonotype occurred many times. The chain links TRBV7-8 to TRBJ1-1; D is possibly TRBD1 (6 bases). The germline CDR1 and CDR2 sequences are SGHVS and FQNEAQ. Trimming shortened V by 1 base and J by 7 bases, and 16 bases separated the two germline ends. This CDR3 is built from 15 residues. The CDR3 loop reads CASSLGAGAFFEAFF. The CDR3 nucleotides are TGTGCCAGCAGCTTAGGGGCAGGGGCCTTTTTTGAAGCTTTCTTT.

This clonotype was seen ten or more times. The chain links TRBV27 to TRBJ2-7; 7 bases match TRBD2. The CDR3 consists of 14 residues. Germline CDR1 is MNHEY and CDR2 is SMNVEV (reference sequence). J was trimmed by 0 bases and V by 6 bases; bases with no gene match: 5. CDR3 amino acids: CASRPSGNSYEQYF. CDR3 nucleotide sequence: TGTGCCAGCAGACCTAGCGGAAACTCCTACGAGCAGTACTTC.

About this clonotype itself: Just one base apart from a much larger clone, this may be a read error. This rearrangement joins TRBV20-1 to TRBJ2-3, with 14 bases identical to TRBD2. The CDR3 length is 16 residues. From germline, CDR1 is DFQATT and CDR2 SNEGSKA (reference sequence). After removal of 2 bases from V and 3 bases from J, the junction contained 4 bases not matched to a gene. The CDR3 nucleotides are TGCAGTGCTAGACGCGGGACTAGCGGGAGTACAGATACGCAGTATTTT. Translating gives CSARRGTSGSTDTQYF.

The CDR3 sequence is CSVESLGGSYNEQFF. The CDR3 nucleotides are TGCAGCGTTGAATCGCTAGGGGGCTCCTACAATGAGCAGTTCTTC. The chain carries TRBV29-1 and TRBJ2-1, with a weak D call TRBD1 (6 bases). This CDR3 spans 15 amino acids. The V gene lost 2 bases and the J gene lost 0 bases, with 11 bases spanning the gap. Germline assignment: CDR1 SQVTM and CDR2 ANQGSEA.

There are many counts of this clonotype. The V and J genes are TRBV24-1 and TRBJ2-3, with D perhaps matching TRBD1 (5 bases). Germline V gene sequence: CDR1 KGHDR, CDR2 SFDVKD. This CDR3 comprises 15 residues. Trimming stripped 2 bases from V and 2 bases from J, with 10 bases between. The CDR3 sequence: CATSDSGIITDTQYF. The CDR3 DNA sequence: TGTGCCACCAGTGATTCAGGGATAATCACAGATACGCAGTATTTT.

The sample holds many counts of this clonotype. The J gene is TRBJ1-6, the V gene TRBV30; 7 nucleotides agree with TRBD1. V dropped 1 base and J dropped 10; count of bases not matched to a gene: 7. The CDR3 is 14 amino acids. Germline V lookup: CDR1 GTSNPN, CDR2 SVGIG (reference sequence). This CDR3 is CAWSATGSGSPLHF. The CDR3 DNA sequence: TGTGCCTGGAGTGCGACAGGGTCGGGATCACCCCTCCACTTT.

The chain links TRBV6-1 to TRBJ1-6, with a weak D call TRBD1 (6 bases). The CDR3 contains 14 residues. Germline V lookup: CDR1 MNHNS, CDR2 SASEGT. The V and J ends lost 6 bases and 7 bases respectively, with 13 bases between them. DNA for the CDR3: TGTGCCAGCAGGGGTACAGGGAGCAATTCACCCCTCCACTTT. Its translation is CASRGTGSNSPLHF.

This clonotype came up many times. The chain employs TRBV18 and TRBJ2-2, with D tentatively TRBD1 or TRBD2 (5 bases each). Germline V gene lookup returns CDR1 KGHSH and CDR2 LQKENI. This CDR3 is built from 15 residues. The V end lost 3 bases, the J end lost 5 bases, and 13 bases lay between the germline ends. The CDR3, as DNA: TGTGCCAGCTCACCCCGGGACCCGAGGACCGGGGAGCTGTTTTTT. Translating it yields CASSPRDPRTGELFF.